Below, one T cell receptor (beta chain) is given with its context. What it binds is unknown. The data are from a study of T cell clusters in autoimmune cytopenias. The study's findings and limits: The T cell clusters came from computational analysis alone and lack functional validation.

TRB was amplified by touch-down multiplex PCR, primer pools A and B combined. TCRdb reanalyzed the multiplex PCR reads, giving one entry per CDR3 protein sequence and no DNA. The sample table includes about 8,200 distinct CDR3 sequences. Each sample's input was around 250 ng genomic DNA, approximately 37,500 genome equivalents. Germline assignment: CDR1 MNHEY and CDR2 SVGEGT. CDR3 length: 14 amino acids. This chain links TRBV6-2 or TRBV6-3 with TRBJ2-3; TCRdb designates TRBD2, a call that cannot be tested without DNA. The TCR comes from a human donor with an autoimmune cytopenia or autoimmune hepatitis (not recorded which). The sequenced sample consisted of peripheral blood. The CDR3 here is CASRSGRATDTQYF.